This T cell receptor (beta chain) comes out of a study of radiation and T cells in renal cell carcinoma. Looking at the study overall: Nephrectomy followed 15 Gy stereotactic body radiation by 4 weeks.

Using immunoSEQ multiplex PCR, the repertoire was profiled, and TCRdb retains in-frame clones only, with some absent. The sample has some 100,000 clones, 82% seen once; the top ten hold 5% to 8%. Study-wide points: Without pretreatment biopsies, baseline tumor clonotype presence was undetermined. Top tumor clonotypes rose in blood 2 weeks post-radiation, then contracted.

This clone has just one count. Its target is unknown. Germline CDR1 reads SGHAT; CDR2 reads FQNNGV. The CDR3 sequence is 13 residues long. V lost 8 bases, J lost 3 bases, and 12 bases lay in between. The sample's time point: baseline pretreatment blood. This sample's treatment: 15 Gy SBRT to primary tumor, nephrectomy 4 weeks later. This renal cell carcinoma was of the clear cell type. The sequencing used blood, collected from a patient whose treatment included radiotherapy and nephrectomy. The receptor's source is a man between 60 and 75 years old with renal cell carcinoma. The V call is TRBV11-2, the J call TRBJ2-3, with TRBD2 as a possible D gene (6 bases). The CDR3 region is CASSSSGTDTQYF. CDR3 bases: TGTGCCAGCTCGAGTAGCGGTACAGATACGCAGTATTTT.